One T cell receptor beta chain is described in this entry. Its antigen is not known. The PBMCs had their origin in 10 ml of fresh peripheral blood. Regions amplified from RNA transcripts were the TCR beta CDR3 regions. The TCR CDR3 was amplified in a first-round RT-PCR using the HTBI primer set. A single record per CDR3 protein comes from TCRdb applying MiXCR to the multiplex PCR reads. The table has under 400,000 distinct CDR3 sequences, around 15% seen once. This sample stems from a study of T cells in Graves' hyperthyroidism and ophthalmopathy. Study-wide results and limits: A median around 6.8 months before onset, the model predicted ophthalmopathy. Ophthalmopathy cases were set apart from stable hyperthyroidism by a 13 V-J model.

The germline V gene has CDR1 SGHDN and CDR2 FVKESK. CDR3 length: 19 amino acids. The V and J ends lost 0 bases and 5 bases, in that order; junction bases with no gene match: 12. The TCR comes from an older woman with Graves' ophthalmopathy. The sample consisted of blood. The rearrangement links TRBV14 to TRBJ2-3, with 12 bases that match TRBD2. The CDR3 region has the DNA TGTGCCAGCAGCCAAGATCTTCCTAGCGGGAGGGCGGATGGAGATACGCAGTATTTT. It yields the protein CASSQDLPSGRADGDTQYF. Combining the CDR3 with reference TRBV14 and TRBJ2-3 gives the whole variable domain EAGVTQFPSHSVIEKGQTVTLRCDPISGHDNLYWYRRVMGKEIKFLLHFVKESKQDESGMPNNRFLAERTGGTYSTLKVQPAELEDSGVYFCASSQDLPSGRADGDTQYFGPGTRLTVL.